This record looks at one T cell receptor (beta chain) sequence and its context. In its sample, this clonotype was seen many times. The antigen it binds to is not known. The record has no base qualities; no much larger clone is one base away. The sample comes from a study of T-cell reconstitution after alpha-beta-depleted transplantation in children (TCRdb year 2016). Notes on the research overall: The study quantitatively tracked T-cell immune reconstitution after TCRalphabeta/CD19-depleted allogeneic hematopoietic cell transplantation in children using TCR repertoire profiling.

Receptors were amplified or captured by PCR. The sequencer was an Illumina HiSeq 2500. TCR library preparation used molecular barcoding, with unique molecular identifiers applied to normalize quantification of the TCRbeta repertoire. Using fastp at Q25 and MiXCR, TCRdb reprocessed the public reads and kept productive beta chains. A single entry per CDR3 protein holds the most common genes and DNA from its merged rows. Present in this sample are around 370,000 distinct CDR3 sequences, about 9.3% of which were seen just once. 2% to 2.5% of the sample is taken by the ten largest. The V and J ends are trimmed by 5 bases and 4 bases, leaving 12 bases between them. The germline V gene encodes CDR1 LNHNV and CDR2 YYDKDF (reference sequence). Including the terminal cysteine and phenylalanine, the CDR3 comprises 15 residues. The retained sequence is limited to the CDR3, 45 bases, with the frame set at the first base.

The chain was built from TRBV15 and TRBJ1-6, with TRBD1 tentatively as D gene (6 bases match). This sequence originates from a human donor who donated a stem cell graft to a child with acute lymphoblastic leukemia. Sequencing was performed on PBMCs from the stem cell graft donor, taken from the stem cell graft. The CDR3 reads CATSASTGYNSPLHF. Here is the DNA: TGTGCCACCAGCGCGTCGACAGGTTATAATTCACCCCTCCACTTT.